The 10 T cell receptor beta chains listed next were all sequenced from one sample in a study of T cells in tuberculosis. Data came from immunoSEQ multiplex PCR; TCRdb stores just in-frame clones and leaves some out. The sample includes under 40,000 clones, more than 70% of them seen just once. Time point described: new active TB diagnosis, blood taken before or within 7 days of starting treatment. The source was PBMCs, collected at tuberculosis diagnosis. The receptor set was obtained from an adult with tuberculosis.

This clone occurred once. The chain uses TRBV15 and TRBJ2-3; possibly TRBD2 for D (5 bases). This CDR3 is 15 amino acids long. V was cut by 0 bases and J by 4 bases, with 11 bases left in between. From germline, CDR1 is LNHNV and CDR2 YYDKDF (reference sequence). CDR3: CATSRDLGRADTQYF. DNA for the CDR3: TGTGCCACCAGCAGAGATCTTGGGAGAGCAGATACGCAGTATTTT.

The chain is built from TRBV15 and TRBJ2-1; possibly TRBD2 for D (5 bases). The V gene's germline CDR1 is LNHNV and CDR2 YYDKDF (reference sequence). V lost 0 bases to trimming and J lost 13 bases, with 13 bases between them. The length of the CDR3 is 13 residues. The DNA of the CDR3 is TGTGCCACCAGCAGAGATCGGGGTATTAAACAGTTCTTC. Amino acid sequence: CATSRDRGIKQFF.

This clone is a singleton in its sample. The CDR3 here is CASSLYGSGQPQHF. As DNA, the CDR3 is TGTGCCAGCAGTTTATACGGGTCGGGACAGCCCCAGCATTTT. This chain uses TRBV27 with TRBJ1-5; D gene unclear. The V end was cut by 1 base, the J end by 7 bases, with 11 bases between. This CDR3 contains 14 residues. Germline V gene data show CDR1 as MNHEY and CDR2 as SMNVEV (reference sequence).

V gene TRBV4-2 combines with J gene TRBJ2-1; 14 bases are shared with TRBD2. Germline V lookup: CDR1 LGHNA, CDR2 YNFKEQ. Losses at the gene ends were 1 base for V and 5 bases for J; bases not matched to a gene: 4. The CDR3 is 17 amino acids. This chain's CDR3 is CASSQGLAGGPDNEQFF. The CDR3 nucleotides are TGTGCCAGCAGCCAAGGACTAGCGGGAGGGCCAGACAATGAGCAGTTCTTC.

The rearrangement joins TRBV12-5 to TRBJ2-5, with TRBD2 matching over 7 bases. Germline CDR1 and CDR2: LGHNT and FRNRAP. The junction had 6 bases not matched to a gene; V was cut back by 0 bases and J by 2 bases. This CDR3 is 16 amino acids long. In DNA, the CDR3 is TGTGCTAGTGGTTTGGTACAGTTCGGGAGGCAAGAGACCCAGTACTTC. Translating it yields CASGLVQFGRQETQYF.

The CDR3 loop reads CASSFDGTGRPSSYEQYF. The CDR3 bases are TGTGCCAGCAGTTTTGACGGGACAGGCCGGCCGAGCTCCTACGAGCAGTACTTC. The chain is built from TRBV28 and TRBJ2-7; 8 bases fit TRBD1. Unmatched junction bases numbered 13, after V lost 3 bases and J lost 0 bases. Germline CDR1 reads MDHEN; CDR2 reads SYDVKM. The CDR3 is 18 amino acids.

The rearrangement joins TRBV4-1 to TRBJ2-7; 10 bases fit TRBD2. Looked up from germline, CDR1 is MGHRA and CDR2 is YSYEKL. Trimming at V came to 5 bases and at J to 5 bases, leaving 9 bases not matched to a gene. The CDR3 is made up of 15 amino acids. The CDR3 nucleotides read TGCGCCAGCAGCACAACCGGGACTAGCGTCCACGAGCAGTACTTC. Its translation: CASSTTGTSVHEQYF.

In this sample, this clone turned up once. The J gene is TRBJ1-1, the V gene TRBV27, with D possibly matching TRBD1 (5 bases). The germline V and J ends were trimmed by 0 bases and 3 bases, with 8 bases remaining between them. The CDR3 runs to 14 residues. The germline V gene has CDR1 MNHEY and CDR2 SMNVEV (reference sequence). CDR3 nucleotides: TGTGCCAGCAGTTTATCGCCGGGGGACACTGAAGCTTTCTTT. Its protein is CASSLSPGDTEAFF.

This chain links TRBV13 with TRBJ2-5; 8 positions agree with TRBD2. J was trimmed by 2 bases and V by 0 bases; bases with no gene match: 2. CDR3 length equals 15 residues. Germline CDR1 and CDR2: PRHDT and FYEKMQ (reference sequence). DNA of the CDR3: TGTGCCAGCAGCTTAGGACTAGCGGTTCAAGAGACCCAGTACTTC. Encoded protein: CASSLGLAVQETQYF.

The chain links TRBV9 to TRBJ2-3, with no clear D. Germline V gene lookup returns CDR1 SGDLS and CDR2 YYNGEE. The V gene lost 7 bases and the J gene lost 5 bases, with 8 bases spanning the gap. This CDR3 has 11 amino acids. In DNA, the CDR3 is TGTGCCAGCGCGTCGGGAGATACGCAGTATTTT. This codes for CASASGDTQYF.